This T cell receptor beta chain was recovered during a study of OX40 agonist ivuxolimab in advanced cancers. Overall study: Ivuxolimab, an antibody that agonizes OX40 (CD134), was administered to the patients. Study outcomes and limitations: Among the least clonally expanded were partial responders at 0.1-3.0 mg/kg. In CD8+ T cells, expanded clones were on average more numerous than in CD4+.

Using immunoSEQ multiplex PCR, the repertoire was profiled, and TCRdb retains in-frame clones only, with some absent. The table includes around 100,000 clones, approximately 90% detected once. It was autoimmune disease history or systemic immunosuppression that excluded patients. On this clone: Its antigen is as yet unknown.

J gave up 5 bases and V 5 bases, and 8 bases lay outside the gene matches. The CDR3 spans 15 residues. CDR1 SGHTA and CDR2 FQGNSA come from the germline V gene. The source was CD4+ or CD8+ T cells sorted from blood, collected in a trial of the OX40 agonist ivuxolimab. This TCR came from an adult with an advanced solid tumor such as melanoma, head and neck, liver or kidney cancer. The V call is TRBV7-2, the J call TRBJ1-5; 8 positions agree with TRBD1. The CDR3 DNA reads TGTGCCAGCAGCGCGAGGACAGGGTGGGATCAGCCCCAGCATTTT. The encoded protein is CASSARTGWDQPQHF.